This T cell receptor (beta chain) came from a study of regulatory T cells in long-lasting Graves disease. Notes on the study in general: Persistent disease samples used TRBV28, TRBJ1-2 and TRBJ2-5 preferentially. The TCR repertoire of persistent Graves' patients was less diverse than that of newly diagnosed ones. Analyses excluded thyroid tissue, covering peripheral blood alone.

For TCR beta, libraries came from iRepertoire HTBI primers and Arm-PCR of CDR3 regions. Under the authors' procedure: Throughout the samples, researchers identified around 65 TRBV and approximately 14 TRBJ segments. Via MiXCR, TCRdb re-called the multiplex PCR reads, giving one row per CDR3 protein. These V and J calls originate from TCRdb's pipeline instead of the authors' own analysis. This repertoire shows almost 350,000 distinct CDR3 sequences, 15% to 20% found once; its top ten account for approximately 31%. This clonotype was seen many times. Antigen specificity is unknown. Stated time point: persistent/refractory GD, antithyroid drugs over 5 years with positive TRAb. Researchers made the TCR library from RNA that was extracted from PBMCs. The CDR3 loop spans 12 amino acids. V was cut by 7 bases and J by 4 bases, with 8 bases left in between. CDR1 and CDR2 from the germline V gene are MDHEN and SYDVKM.

This TCR came from a female donor with Graves disease. The V gene is TRBV28, the J gene TRBJ1-5; D is ambiguous. Sequences were derived from peripheral blood mononuclear cells (PBMCs), sampled when the disease was refractory, from a patient treated with antithyroid drugs. CDR3 loop: CASIQGNQPQHF. The CDR3 DNA reads as TGTGCCAGCATTCAAGGAAATCAGCCCCAGCATTTT.